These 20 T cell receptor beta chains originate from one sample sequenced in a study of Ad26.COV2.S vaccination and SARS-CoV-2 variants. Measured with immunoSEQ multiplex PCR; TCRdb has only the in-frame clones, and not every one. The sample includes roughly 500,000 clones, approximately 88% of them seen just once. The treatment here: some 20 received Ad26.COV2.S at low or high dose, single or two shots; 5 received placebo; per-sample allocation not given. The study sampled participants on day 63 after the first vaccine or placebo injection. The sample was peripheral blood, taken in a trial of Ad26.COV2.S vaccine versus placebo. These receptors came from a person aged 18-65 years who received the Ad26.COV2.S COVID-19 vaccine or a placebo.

CDR3 sequence reads: CASSQDLTGQGLYTF. CDR3 sequence (DNA): TGCGCCAGCAGCCAAGATCTGACAGGCCAGGGTCTATACACCTTC. The chain has TRBV4-3 and TRBJ1-2; D might be TRBD1 (6 bases). Trimming removed 0 bases at V and 11 bases at J, with 19 bases between. Germline CDR1 reads LGHNA; CDR2 reads YSLEER. The CDR3 is 15 residues long.

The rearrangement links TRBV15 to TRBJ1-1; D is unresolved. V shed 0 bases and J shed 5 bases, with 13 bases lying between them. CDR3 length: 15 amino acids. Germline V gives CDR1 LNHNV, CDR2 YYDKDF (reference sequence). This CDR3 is CATSRDRRVQTEAFF. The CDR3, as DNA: TGTGCCACCAGCAGAGATAGAAGGGTTCAGACTGAAGCTTTCTTT.

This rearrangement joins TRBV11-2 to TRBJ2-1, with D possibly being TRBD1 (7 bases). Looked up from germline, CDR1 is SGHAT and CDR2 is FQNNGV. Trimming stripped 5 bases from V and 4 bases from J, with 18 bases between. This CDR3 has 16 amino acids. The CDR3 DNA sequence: TGTGCCAGCAGCGGACAAGGCAGGGGGGAATACAATGAGCAGTTCTTC. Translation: CASSGQGRGEYNEQFF.

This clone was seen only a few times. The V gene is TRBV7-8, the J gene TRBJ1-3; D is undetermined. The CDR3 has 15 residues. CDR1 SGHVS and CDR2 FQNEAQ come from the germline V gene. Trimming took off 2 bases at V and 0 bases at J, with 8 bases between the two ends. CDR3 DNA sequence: TGTGCCAGCAGCTTACTTGCGGTCTCTGGAAACACCATATATTTT. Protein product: CASSLLAVSGNTIYF.

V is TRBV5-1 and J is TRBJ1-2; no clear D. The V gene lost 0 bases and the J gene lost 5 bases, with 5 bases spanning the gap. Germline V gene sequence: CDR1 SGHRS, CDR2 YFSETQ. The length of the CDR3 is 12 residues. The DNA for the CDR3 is TGCGCCAGCAGCTTGGATAGGTATGGCTACACCTTC. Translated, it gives CASSLDRYGYTF.

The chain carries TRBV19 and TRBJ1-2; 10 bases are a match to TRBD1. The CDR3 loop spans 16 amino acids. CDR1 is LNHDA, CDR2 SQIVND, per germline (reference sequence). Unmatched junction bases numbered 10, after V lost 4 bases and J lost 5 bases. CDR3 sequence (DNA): TGTGCCAGTAGTACGGGACAGGGGTCTTTGGTATATGGCTACACCTTC. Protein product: CASSTGQGSLVYGYTF.

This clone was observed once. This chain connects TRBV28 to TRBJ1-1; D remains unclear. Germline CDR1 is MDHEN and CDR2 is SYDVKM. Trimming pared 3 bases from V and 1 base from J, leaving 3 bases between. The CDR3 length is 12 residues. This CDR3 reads CASSFKNTEAFF. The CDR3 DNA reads TGTGCCAGCAGTTTTAAGAACACTGAAGCTTTCTTT.

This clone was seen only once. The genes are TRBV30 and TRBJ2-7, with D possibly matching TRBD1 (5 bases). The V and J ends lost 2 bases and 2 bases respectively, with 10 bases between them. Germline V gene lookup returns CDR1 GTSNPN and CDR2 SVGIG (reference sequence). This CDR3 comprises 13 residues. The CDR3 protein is CAWSRPGTYEQYF. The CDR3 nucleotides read TGTGCCTGGAGTCGCCCAGGGACCTACGAGCAGTACTTC. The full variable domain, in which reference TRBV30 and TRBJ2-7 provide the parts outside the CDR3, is SQTIHQWPATLVQPVGSPLSLECTVEGTSNPNLYWYRQAAGRGLQLLFYSVGIGQISSEVPQNLSASRPQDRQFILSSKKLLLSDSGFYLCAWSRPGTYEQYFGPGTRLTVT.

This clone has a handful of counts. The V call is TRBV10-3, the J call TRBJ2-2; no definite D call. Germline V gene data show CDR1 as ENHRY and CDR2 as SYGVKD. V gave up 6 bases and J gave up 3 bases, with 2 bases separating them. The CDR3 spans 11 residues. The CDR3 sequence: CAIRDTGELFF. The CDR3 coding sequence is TGTGCCATCAGGGACACCGGGGAGCTGTTTTTT.

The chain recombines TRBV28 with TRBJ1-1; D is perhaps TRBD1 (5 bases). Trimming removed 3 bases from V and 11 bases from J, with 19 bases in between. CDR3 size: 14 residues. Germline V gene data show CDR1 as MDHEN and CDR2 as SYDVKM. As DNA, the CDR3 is TGTGCCAGCAGTTTTCGCCGAAGGGGTGCACCGGCTTTCTTT. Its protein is CASSFRRRGAPAFF.

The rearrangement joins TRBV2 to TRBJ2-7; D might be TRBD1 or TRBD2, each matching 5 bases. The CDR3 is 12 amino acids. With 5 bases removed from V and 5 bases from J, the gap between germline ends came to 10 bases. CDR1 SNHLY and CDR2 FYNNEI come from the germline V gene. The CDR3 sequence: CASSYEGNEQYF. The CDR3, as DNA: TGTGCCAGCAGTTATGAGGGGAACGAGCAGTACTTC.

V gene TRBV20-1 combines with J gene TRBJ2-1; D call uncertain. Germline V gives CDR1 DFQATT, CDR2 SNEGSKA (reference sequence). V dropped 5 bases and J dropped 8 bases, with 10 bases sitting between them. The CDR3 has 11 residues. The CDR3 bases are TGCAGTGCTTCCCCCGACGATGAGCAGTTCTTC. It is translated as CSASPDDEQFF.

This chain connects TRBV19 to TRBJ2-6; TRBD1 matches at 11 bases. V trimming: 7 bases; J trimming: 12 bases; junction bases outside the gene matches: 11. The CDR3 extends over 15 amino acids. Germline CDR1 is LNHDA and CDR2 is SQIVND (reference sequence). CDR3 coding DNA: TGTGCCAGTACCATGGACAGGGGGCGAGTTACCGTCCTGACTTTC. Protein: CASTMDRGRVTVLTF.

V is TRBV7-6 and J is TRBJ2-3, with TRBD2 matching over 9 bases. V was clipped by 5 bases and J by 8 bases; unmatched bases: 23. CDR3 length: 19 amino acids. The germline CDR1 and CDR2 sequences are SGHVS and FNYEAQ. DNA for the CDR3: TGTGCCAGCAGCCTCGGGGCTAGCGGGACACGGGGTTGGGTTGGTACGCAGTATTTT. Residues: CASSLGASGTRGWVGTQYF.

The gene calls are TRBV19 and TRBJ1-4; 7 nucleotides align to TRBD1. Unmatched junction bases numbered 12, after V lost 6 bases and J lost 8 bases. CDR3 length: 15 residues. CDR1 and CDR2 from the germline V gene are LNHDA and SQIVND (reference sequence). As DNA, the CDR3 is TGTGCCAGTAGCAAAGCGGAGACAGGGCCCGAAAAACTGTTTTTT. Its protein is CASSKAETGPEKLFF.

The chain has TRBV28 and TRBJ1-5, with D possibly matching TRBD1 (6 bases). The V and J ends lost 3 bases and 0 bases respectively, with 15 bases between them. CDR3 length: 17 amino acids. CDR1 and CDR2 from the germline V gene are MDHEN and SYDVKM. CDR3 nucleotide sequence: TGTGCCAGCAGTTTCCTGGGGGACAACTATAGCAATCAGCCCCAGCATTTT. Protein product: CASSFLGDNYSNQPQHF.

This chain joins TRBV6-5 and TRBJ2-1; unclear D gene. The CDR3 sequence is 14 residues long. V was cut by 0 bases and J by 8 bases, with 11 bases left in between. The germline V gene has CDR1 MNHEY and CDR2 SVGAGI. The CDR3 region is CASSYSSWADEQFF. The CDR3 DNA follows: TGTGCCAGCAGTTACTCGTCGTGGGCCGATGAGCAGTTCTTC.

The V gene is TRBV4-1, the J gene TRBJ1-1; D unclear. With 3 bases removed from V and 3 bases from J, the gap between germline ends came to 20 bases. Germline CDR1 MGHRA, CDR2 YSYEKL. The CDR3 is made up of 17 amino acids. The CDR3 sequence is CASSQAPRRRKDTEAFF. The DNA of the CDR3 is TGCGCCAGCAGCCAGGCTCCCCGCCGCAGGAAGGACACTGAAGCTTTCTTT.

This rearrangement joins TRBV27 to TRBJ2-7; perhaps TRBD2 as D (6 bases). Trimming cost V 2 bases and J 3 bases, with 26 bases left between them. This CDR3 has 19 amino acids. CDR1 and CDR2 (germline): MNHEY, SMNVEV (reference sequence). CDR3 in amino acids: CASSLRLDREAHVNYEQYF. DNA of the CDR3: TGTGCCAGCAGTTTACGTTTGGATAGGGAGGCCCACGTGAACTACGAGCAGTACTTC.

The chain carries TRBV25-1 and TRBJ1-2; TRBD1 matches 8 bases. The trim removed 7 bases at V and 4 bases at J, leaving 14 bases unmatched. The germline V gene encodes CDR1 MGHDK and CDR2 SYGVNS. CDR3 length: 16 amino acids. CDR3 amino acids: CASTKSGGQGLYGYTF. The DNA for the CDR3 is TGTGCCAGCACCAAAAGTGGAGGACAGGGACTCTATGGCTACACCTTC.